This T cell receptor beta chain was documented in a study of shared clonotypes between healthy human individuals. Study background: The cohort comprised a couple of women and a few men. Their ages spanned 18 to 49 years.

In the naive CD8 group, cells lacked CD45RO and were positively selected for CCR7, so terminally differentiated effector memory CD45RA+ cells were left out. Germline V gene data show CDR1 as SNHLY and CDR2 as FYNNEI. The V gene lost 2 bases and the J gene lost 5 bases, with 16 bases spanning the gap. The CDR3 sequence is 16 residues long. A deep-level run was used for the assay. Using immunoSEQ multiplex PCR, the repertoire was profiled, and TCRdb retains in-frame clones only, with some absent. The sample contains roughly 2.1 million clones, under 95% of which appear only once. This clone came up once.

The clonotype was recovered from a man in his late teens or twenties in good health. Some clones in this sample may be carry-over from other donors' samples. The chain combines TRBV2 with TRBJ1-5; the D is unclear. Material for sequencing was naive CD8+ T cells from PBMCs. CDR3 amino acids: CASSESMDGSYQPQHF. CDR3 DNA: TGTGCCAGCAGTGAAAGTATGGACGGTTCCTATCAGCCCCAGCATTTT.